These 20 T cell receptor beta chains came from one sample sequenced in a study of sequential checkpoint blockade in melanoma. Assay used: immunoSEQ multiplex PCR; TCRdb lists only in-frame clones, some missing. Of about 30,000 clones listed, approximately 91% are singletons. Treatment here: randomized to nivolumab then ipilimumab (arm A) or the reverse (arm B). The input for sequencing was CD8+ T cells sorted from blood (inferred from file names), taken from a patient given nivolumab and ipilimumab in sequence. The receptors were gathered from a human donor with melanoma.

V usage is TRBV2 and J usage is TRBJ2-1; 15 positions agree with TRBD2. V trimming: 10 bases; J trimming: 0 bases; junction bases outside the gene matches: 13. Germline CDR1 SNHLY, CDR2 FYNNEI. This CDR3 is 19 amino acids long. The CDR3 sequence: CATLHGTSGGQSSYNEQFF. CDR3 in DNA: TGTGCCACCTTACACGGGACTAGCGGGGGGCAGAGCTCCTACAATGAGCAGTTCTTC. The full variable domain, its missing parts supplied by reference TRBV2 and TRBJ2-1, is EPEVTQTPSHQVTQMGQEVILRCVPISNHLYFYWYRQILGQKVEFLVSFYNNEISEKSEIFDDQFSVERPDGSNFTLKIRSTKLEDSAMYFCATLHGTSGGQSSYNEQFFGPGTRLTVL.

This clone was seen more than once but under ten times. The chain uses TRBV6-5 and TRBJ2-1, with 7 positions matching TRBD1. The V segment lost 3 bases and the J segment 8 bases; nucleotides outside the gene matches: 10. Germline V gives CDR1 MNHEY, CDR2 SVGAGI. The CDR3 totals 15 residues. CDR3 in amino acids: CASSYDEGARDEQFF. CDR3 sequence (DNA): TGTGCCAGCAGTTATGATGAGGGGGCGAGGGATGAGCAGTTCTTC.

The rearrangement joins TRBV15 to TRBJ1-2; TRBD1 matches at 7 bases. After removal of 4 bases from V and 4 bases from J, the junction contained 6 bases not matched to a gene. The CDR3 length is 14 residues. Germline-derived CDR1 and CDR2 are LNHNV and YYDKDF (reference sequence). The chain's CDR3 is CATSTRQGLYGYTF. CDR3 sequence (DNA): TGTGCCACCAGCACGAGACAGGGCCTCTATGGCTACACCTTC.

The sample holds a few counts of this clone. This rearrangement joins TRBV5-8 to TRBJ2-2; D not resolved. V was trimmed by 1 base and J by 8 bases, leaving 12 bases between them. CDR3 length equals 14 residues. Germline-derived CDR1 and CDR2 are SGHTS and YDEGEE. CDR3 amino acids: CASSLLDSRGELFF. The CDR3 bases are TGTGCCAGCAGCTTGTTAGATTCACGAGGGGAGCTGTTTTTT.

The DNA for the CDR3 is TGTGCCAGCAGCCCGGACAGGGGCATGAACACTGAAGCTTTCTTT. Translated, it gives CASSPDRGMNTEAFF. The V and J genes are TRBV7-9 and TRBJ1-1, with 9 nucleotides matching TRBD1. CDR3 size: 15 residues. The V gene end was trimmed by 5 bases and the J gene end by 0 bases; junction bases not matched to a gene: 4. Germline loops: CDR1 SEHNR, CDR2 FQNEAQ (reference sequence).

This chain joins TRBV29-1 and TRBJ2-2; maybe TRBD1 (6 bases). Germline V gives CDR1 SQVTM, CDR2 ANQGSEA. The CDR3 runs 16 residues. Deletions cut 4 bases from V and 4 bases from J, with 19 bases between. The CDR3 here is CSVGAVEDRATGELFF. The CDR3 nucleotides read TGCAGCGTTGGGGCAGTTGAGGACAGAGCCACCGGGGAGCTGTTTTTT.

The sample holds a few counts of this clone. The chain has TRBV10-3 and TRBJ1-2; D not certain. V was cut by 0 bases and J by 1 base, with 6 bases left in between. This CDR3 is 14 amino acids long. CDR1 and CDR2 from the germline V gene are ENHRY and SYGVKD. As DNA, the CDR3 is TGTGCCATCAGTGAGTCCCGGAGTAACTATGGCTACACCTTC. This encodes CAISESRSNYGYTF.

This sequence joins TRBV13 and TRBJ1-1, with D unresolved. The CDR3 is 13 residues long. Germline V gives CDR1 PRHDT, CDR2 FYEKMQ (reference sequence). The ends were cut back, 2 bases at V and 4 bases at J, with 8 bases in the middle. The DNA for the CDR3 is TGTGCCAGCAGCTTACCCGGTTCCACTGAAGCTTTCTTT. Residues: CASSLPGSTEAFF.

This rearrangement joins TRBV9 to TRBJ2-2; D is perhaps TRBD2 (5 bases). Germline V gene data show CDR1 as SGDLS and CDR2 as YYNGEE. The CDR3 spans 15 residues. Trimming pared 2 bases from V and 0 bases from J, leaving 8 bases between. CDR3 in DNA: TGTGCCAGCAGCGTGGACGGGGCGAACACCGGGGAGCTGTTTTTT. It translates to CASSVDGANTGELFF.

The genes are TRBV5-4 and TRBJ2-7, with D possibly being TRBD1 (6 bases). Germline CDR1 reads SGHNT; CDR2 reads YYREEE (reference sequence). CDR3 length: 14 amino acids. V was clipped by 3 bases and J by 7 bases, with 17 bases between them. CDR3 nucleotide sequence: TGTGCCAGCAGCTCAACTCCCCGGGACAATGAGCAGTACGTC. Translated, it gives CASSSTPRDNEQYV.

The CDR3: CASTSGTGGNEQFF. In nucleotides, the CDR3 is TGTGCCAGCACTTCCGGGACAGGGGGGAATGAGCAGTTCTTC. The chain combines TRBV6-1 with TRBJ2-1; TRBD1 agrees at 11 bases. Germline V lookup: CDR1 MNHNS, CDR2 SASEGT. The CDR3 extends over 14 amino acids. J lost 7 bases, V lost 7 bases, and 6 bases had no gene match.

The chain recombines TRBV4-1 with TRBJ2-7; 7 bases are shared with TRBD1. V lost 2 bases to trimming and J lost 2 bases; unmatched junction nucleotides: 3. Germline CDR1 and CDR2: MGHRA and YSYEKL. The CDR3 sequence is 14 residues long. Here the CDR3 DNA reads TGCGCCAGCAGCCAACCGGGGACAGCCTACGAGCAGTACTTC. It translates to CASSQPGTAYEQYF.

The chain employs TRBV30 and TRBJ1-3; 7 nucleotides match TRBD1. Trimming took 1 base from V and 5 from J; bases not matched to a gene: 2. The CDR3 contains 13 residues. The germline CDR1 and CDR2 sequences are GTSNPN and SVGIG (reference sequence). CDR3 region: CAWSGDRRNTIYF. CDR3 coding DNA: TGTGCCTGGAGTGGGGACAGAAGAAACACCATATATTTT.

V and J are TRBV28 and TRBJ2-7, with D possibly being TRBD1 (6 bases). CDR1 is MDHEN and CDR2 is SYDVKM in the germline V gene. The CDR3 extends over 16 amino acids. With 3 bases removed from V and 0 bases from J, the gap between germline ends came to 15 bases. The CDR3 protein is CASSFSRGGSSYEQYV. The CDR3 nucleotides read TGTGCCAGCAGTTTCTCACGAGGGGGAAGCTCCTACGAGCAGTACGTC.

The V and J genes are TRBV15 and TRBJ1-1, with 7 bases matching TRBD1. Germline V gene lookup returns CDR1 LNHNV and CDR2 YYDKDF (reference sequence). This CDR3 has 17 residues. Germline trimming cut 0 bases from V and 4 bases from J; bases unmatched to any gene: 11. The CDR3 is CATSRDRRQGKGTEAFF. Written as DNA, the CDR3 is TGTGCCACCAGCAGAGATCGGAGACAGGGAAAGGGCACTGAAGCTTTCTTT.

In this sample, this clone turned up once. The chain is built from TRBV15 and TRBJ2-3, with D possibly matching TRBD2 (6 bases). Trimming cost V 6 bases and J 2 bases, with 12 bases left between them. From germline, CDR1 is LNHNV and CDR2 YYDKDF (reference sequence). The CDR3 is 14 amino acids. CDR3 sequence (DNA): TGTGCCACCAGTCCAGCGGACTACACAGATACGCAGTATTTT. It is translated as CATSPADYTDTQYF.

The V gene is TRBV13, the J gene TRBJ2-7; D gene uncertain. This CDR3 region has 13 residues. V lost 0 bases to trimming and J lost 2 bases, with 5 bases between them. CDR1 PRHDT and CDR2 FYEKMQ come from the germline V gene (reference sequence). The CDR3 is CASSLGATYEQYF. The CDR3 DNA reads TGTGCCAGCAGCTTAGGGGCCACCTACGAGCAGTACTTC.

V gene TRBV2 combines with J gene TRBJ1-2; 8 bases align to TRBD1. CDR1 is SNHLY and CDR2 is FYNNEI in the germline V gene. CDR3 size: 13 residues. V was clipped by 6 bases and J by 4 bases; unmatched bases: 4. As DNA, the CDR3 is TGTGCCAGCAGGGGACAGGTGCCCTATGGCTACACCTTC. Its translation: CASRGQVPYGYTF.

The chain uses TRBV5-8 and TRBJ2-3, with 9 bases fitting TRBD1. The CDR3 runs 19 residues. Trimming at V came to 2 bases and at J to 2 bases, leaving 15 bases not matched to a gene. The germline gives CDR1 SGHTS, CDR2 YDEGEE. The CDR3 sequence: CASSLIRDRVVVPTDTQYF. The DNA of the CDR3 is TGTGCCAGCAGCTTAATCCGGGACAGGGTGGTGGTCCCCACAGATACGCAGTATTTT.

A word on this clone: Germline and junction disagree at one end, which may indicate a read error. The genes are TRBV7-9 and TRBJ1-2, with D possibly being TRBD1 (6 bases). The CDR3 extends over 14 amino acids. The germline V gene has CDR1 SEHNR and CDR2 FQNEAQ (reference sequence). CDR3 amino acids: CASSPLWSPLGHRF. CDR3 DNA: TGTGCCAGCAGCCCCTTGTGGTCTCCGTTGGGACACCGCTTC.